This passage covers 21 T cell receptor beta chains from one sample sequenced in a study of identical twins' blood T cells. One entry per CDR3 protein results from TCRdb running MiXCR on the 5' RACE reads. The sample lists 350,000 to 400,000 distinct CDR3 sequences, over 25% occurring once. Sequenced input: PBMCs. Every receptor here comes from a woman aged 18 to 55 in good health.

The gene calls are TRBV20-1 and TRBJ1-2, with a weak D call TRBD1 (5 bases). Germline CDR1 reads DFQATT; CDR2 reads SNEGSKA (reference sequence). Trimming shortened V by 3 bases and J by 4 bases, and 21 bases separated the two germline ends. The CDR3 totals 16 residues. CDR3 sequence: CSASQTSSGMGYGYTF. Written as DNA, the CDR3 is TGCAGTGCTAGCCAAACGTCCTCAGGGATGGGCTATGGCTACACCTTC.

The genes are TRBV5-6 and TRBJ2-2; D remains ambiguous. Trimming removed 0 bases from V and 6 bases from J, with 9 bases in between. Germline V gene sequence: CDR1 SGHDT, CDR2 YYEEEE. The length of the CDR3 is 14 residues. Here the CDR3 DNA reads TGTGCCAGCAGCTTGGGCCTAGGCGCCGGGGAGCTGTTTTTT. As protein: CASSLGLGAGELFF.

J is TRBJ1-4 and V is TRBV20-1; D might be TRBD1 (6 bases). V gave up 6 bases and J gave up 6 bases, with 23 bases separating them. Germline CDR1 and CDR2: DFQATT and SNEGSKA (reference sequence). This CDR3 region has 16 residues. The CDR3 DNA reads as TGCAGTGCCCGAAAACAACTAGGGGGGTTGGATGAAAAACTGTTTTTT. Encoded protein: CSARKQLGGLDEKLFF.

There are many counts of this clonotype. In DNA form, the CDR3 reads TGTGCCAGCAGCCAACCCAATAGCAATCAGCCCCAGCATTTT. This gives the protein CASSQPNSNQPQHF. V gene TRBV4-2 combines with J gene TRBJ1-5, with D hard to call. This CDR3 spans 14 amino acids. Germline values: CDR1 LGHNA, CDR2 YNFKEQ. The V gene lost 2 bases and the J gene lost 0 bases, with 5 bases spanning the gap.

The table lists this clonotype with a few counts. The V gene is TRBV29-1, the J gene TRBJ1-2; D unresolved. CDR1 and CDR2 (germline): SQVTM, ANQGSEA. The CDR3 is 12 amino acids. The V gene lost 7 bases and the J gene lost 2 bases, with 11 bases spanning the gap. The CDR3 DNA reads as TGCAGCGACATCTCTATAAACTATGGCTACACCTTC. Translation: CSDISINYGYTF. The full variable domain, in which reference TRBV29-1 and TRBJ1-2 provide the parts outside the CDR3, is SAVISQKPSRDICQRGTSLTIQCQVDSQVTMMFWYRQQPGQSLTLIATANQGSEATYESGFVIDKFPISRPNLTFSTLTVSNMSPEDSSIYLCSDISINYGYTFGSGTRLTVV.

This clonotype has a handful of counts. The CDR3 DNA reads TGTGCCAGCAGCGTAACCGGGACTAGCCCAAATCTGGGTGAGCAGTTCTTC. Amino acids: CASSVTGTSPNLGEQFF. This chain links TRBV9 with TRBJ2-1; the match to TRBD2 covers 9 bases. This CDR3 has 17 amino acids. Germline values: CDR1 SGDLS, CDR2 YYNGEE. V was clipped by 1 base and J by 9 bases; unmatched bases: 14.

The genes are TRBV4-3 and TRBJ1-1, with 12 nucleotides matching TRBD1. Germline V gene sequence: CDR1 LGHNA, CDR2 YSLEER. The CDR3 totals 17 residues. The J segment lost 5 bases and the V segment lost 5 bases, leaving 12 bases of the junction unmatched. This CDR3 reads CASSLGTGQGALTEAFF. CDR3 DNA: TGCGCCAGCAGCTTAGGAACGGGACAGGGGGCCTTAACTGAAGCTTTCTTT.

In its sample, this clonotype was seen a few times. The chain uses TRBV20-1 and TRBJ2-3; D call uncertain. Trimming cost V 5 bases and J 6 bases, with 15 bases left between them. The CDR3 extends over 13 amino acids. Per the germline V gene, CDR1 is DFQATT and CDR2 is SNEGSKA (reference sequence). CDR3 loop: CSAQTAATDTQYF. The CDR3 DNA reads TGCAGTGCTCAAACAGCTGCCACGGATACGCAGTATTTT.

This clonotype was observed many times. The J gene is TRBJ1-5, the V gene TRBV6-2 or TRBV6-3; D gene ambiguous. Looked up from germline, CDR1 is MNHEY and CDR2 is SVGEGT. Trimming stripped 2 bases from V and 2 bases from J, with 10 bases between. This CDR3 has 15 amino acids. The CDR3 reads CASSYEGSGNQPQHF. CDR3 in DNA: TGTGCCAGCAGTTACGAGGGAAGCGGCAATCAGCCCCAGCATTTT.

The rearrangement uses TRBV4-1 and TRBJ1-4; D remains unclear. From germline, CDR1 is MGHRA and CDR2 YSYEKL. The CDR3 is made up of 17 amino acids. V dropped 1 base and J dropped 2 bases, with 14 bases sitting between them. As DNA, the CDR3 is TGCGCCAGCAGCCAAGTTGGGAGGGCCTCCACTAATGAAAAACTGTTTTTT. Amino acid sequence: CASSQVGRASTNEKLFF.

The CDR3: CASSLVLLRERTLYF. The CDR3 DNA is TGCGCCAGCAGCTTGGTATTGTTGCGGGAACGGACCCTATATTTT. The genes are TRBV5-1 and TRBJ1-3; D remains ambiguous. The CDR3 extends over 15 amino acids. V was trimmed by 0 bases and J by 14 bases, leaving 21 bases between them. The germline V gene has CDR1 SGHRS and CDR2 YFSETQ.

The V and J genes are TRBV13 and TRBJ2-5; D perhaps matches TRBD2 (5 bases). Germline-derived CDR1 and CDR2 are PRHDT and FYEKMQ (reference sequence). V lost 7 bases to trimming and J lost 4 bases, with 16 bases between them. The length of the CDR3 is 14 residues. Here the CDR3 DNA reads TGTGCCAGCACCACCCCCGCCGGAGGAGAGACCCAGTACTTC. Amino acid sequence: CASTTPAGGETQYF.

In the case of this clonotype: Sequence at one end of the junction differs from germline and may be a read error. The V call is TRBV27, the J call TRBJ1-5; D is undetermined. Germline CDR1 MNHEY, CDR2 SMNVEV (reference sequence). The CDR3 loop spans 15 amino acids. The DNA of the CDR3 is TGTGCCAGCATTTTAACCATAGGAGGCAATCAGCCCCAGCATTTT. It codes for CASILTIGGNQPQHF.

V gene TRBV9 combines with J gene TRBJ1-5, with D possibly TRBD1 on 6 matching bases. CDR1 and CDR2 (germline): SGDLS, YYNGEE. V was shortened by 3 bases and J by 6 bases, with 19 bases between the two germline ends. The CDR3 totals 16 residues. CDR3 nucleotide sequence: TGTGCCAGCAGCGAGAGCTCAGGGGTGTTGGGTCAGCCCCAGCATTTT. This translates into CASSESSGVLGQPQHF.

J is TRBJ1-1 and V is TRBV7-6, with D unresolved. The CDR3 spans 12 residues. Germline V gene data show CDR1 as SGHVS and CDR2 as FNYEAQ. V was pared by 1 base and J by 8 bases, with 8 bases between. CDR3 sequence: CASSLVVTEAFF. CDR3 nucleotide sequence: TGTGCCAGCAGCTTAGTAGTCACAGAAGCTTTCTTT.

About this clonotype itself: A much larger clone differs by one base, so this may be a read error. The rearrangement joins TRBV3-1 to TRBJ1-1, with unresolved D. CDR3 length: 14 residues. Trimming removed 8 bases from V and 1 base from J, with 14 bases in between. The germline V gene has CDR1 LGHDT and CDR2 YNNKEL (reference sequence). In DNA, the CDR3 is TGTGCCAGCGGCCCGCGGGGTAGGAACACTGAAGCTTTCTTT. This codes for CASGPRGRNTEAFF.

This chain uses TRBV5-1 with TRBJ2-1; the D is unclear. The V and J ends lost 4 bases and 0 bases respectively, with 11 bases between them. CDR3 length: 15 amino acids. CDR1 SGHRS and CDR2 YFSETQ come from the germline V gene. The CDR3 DNA reads as TGCGCCAGCAGCCCCTCCGTCAGCTCCTACAATGAGCAGTTCTTC. This encodes CASSPSVSSYNEQFF.

There are many counts of this clonotype. J is TRBJ2-3 and V is TRBV29-1; unclear D gene. From germline, CDR1 is SQVTM and CDR2 ANQGSEA. This CDR3 is built from 13 residues. CDR3 nucleotide sequence: TGCAGTGCTACGTCTGGAGTCACAGATACGCAGTATTTT. This encodes CSATSGVTDTQYF.

This clonotype was seen a few times. The chain joins TRBV7-8 to TRBJ1-5; D might be TRBD1 (5 bases). Trimming pared 0 bases from V and 1 base from J, leaving 7 bases between. This CDR3 has 15 amino acids. Germline V CDR1 and CDR2: SGHVS, FQNEAQ. The CDR3 DNA sequence: TGTGCCAGCAGCTTAGCGCGACAGAGCAATCAGCCCCAGCATTTT. Protein product: CASSLARQSNQPQHF.

In nucleotides, the CDR3 is TGCAGCGTTGAAAAACGGTACAATCAGCCCCAGCATTTT. Its protein is CSVEKRYNQPQHF. The rearrangement links TRBV29-1 to TRBJ1-5, with D unresolved. In germline, CDR1 is SQVTM, CDR2 ANQGSEA. The V gene lost 2 bases and the J gene lost 3 bases, with 8 bases spanning the gap. The CDR3 loop spans 13 amino acids.

This clonotype came up a few times. This chain connects TRBV18 to TRBJ2-3; 8 bases line up with TRBD1. CDR3 length equals 15 residues. The V and J ends lost 3 bases and 0 bases, in that order; junction bases with no gene match: 2. The germline CDR1 and CDR2 sequences are KGHSH and LQKENI. The CDR3 DNA reads TGTGCCAGCTCACCCCAGGGGGCTAGCACAGATACGCAGTATTTT. Protein product: CASSPQGASTDTQYF. Full variable domain (missing parts from reference TRBV18 and TRBJ2-3): NAGVMQNPRHLVRRRGQEARLRCSPMKGHSHVYWYRQLPEEGLKFMVYLQKENIIDESGMPKERFSAEFPKEGPSILRIQQVVRGDSAAYFCASSPQGASTDTQYFGPGTRLTVL.